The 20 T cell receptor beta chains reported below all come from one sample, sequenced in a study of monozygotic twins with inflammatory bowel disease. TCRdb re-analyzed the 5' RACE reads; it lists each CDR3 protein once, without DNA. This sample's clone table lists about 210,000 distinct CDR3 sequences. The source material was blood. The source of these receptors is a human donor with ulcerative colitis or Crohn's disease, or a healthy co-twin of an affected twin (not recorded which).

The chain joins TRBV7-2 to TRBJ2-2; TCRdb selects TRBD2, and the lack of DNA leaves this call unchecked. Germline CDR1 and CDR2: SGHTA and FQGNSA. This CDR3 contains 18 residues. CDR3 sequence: CASSLRLLTSGTTGELFF.

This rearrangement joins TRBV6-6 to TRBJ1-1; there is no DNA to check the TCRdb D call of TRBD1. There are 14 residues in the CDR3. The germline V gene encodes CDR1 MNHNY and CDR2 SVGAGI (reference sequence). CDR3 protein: CASTAGTGSPKAFF.

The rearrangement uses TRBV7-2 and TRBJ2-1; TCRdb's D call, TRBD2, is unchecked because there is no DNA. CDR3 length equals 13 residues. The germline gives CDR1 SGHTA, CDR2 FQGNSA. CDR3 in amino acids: CASRREAYNEQFF.

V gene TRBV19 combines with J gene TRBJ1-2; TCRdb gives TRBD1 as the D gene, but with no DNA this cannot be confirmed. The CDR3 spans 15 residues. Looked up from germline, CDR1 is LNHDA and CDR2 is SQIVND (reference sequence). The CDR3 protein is CASRDRTYFNYGYTF.

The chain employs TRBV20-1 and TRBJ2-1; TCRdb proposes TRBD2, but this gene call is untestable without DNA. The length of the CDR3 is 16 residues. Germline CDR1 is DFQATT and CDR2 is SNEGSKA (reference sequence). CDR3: CSARSYWRGVSNEQFF.

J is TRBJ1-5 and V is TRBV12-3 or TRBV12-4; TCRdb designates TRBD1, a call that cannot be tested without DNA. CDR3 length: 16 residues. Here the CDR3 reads CASSMTRGDGNQPQHF.

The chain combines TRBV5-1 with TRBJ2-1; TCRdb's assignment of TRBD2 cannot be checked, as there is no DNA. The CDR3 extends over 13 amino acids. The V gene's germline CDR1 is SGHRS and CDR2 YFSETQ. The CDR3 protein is CASSSSLEYEQFF. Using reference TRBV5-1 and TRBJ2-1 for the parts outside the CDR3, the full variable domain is KAGVTQTPRYLIKTRGQQVTLSCSPISGHRSVSWYQQTPGQGLQFLFEYFSETQRNKGNFPGRFSGRQFSNSRSEMNVSTLELGDSALYLCASSSSLEYEQFFGPGTRLTVL.

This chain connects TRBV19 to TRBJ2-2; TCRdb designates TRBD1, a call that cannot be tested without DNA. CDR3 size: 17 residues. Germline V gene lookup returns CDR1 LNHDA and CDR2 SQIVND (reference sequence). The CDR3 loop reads CASSALTGEISSGELFF.

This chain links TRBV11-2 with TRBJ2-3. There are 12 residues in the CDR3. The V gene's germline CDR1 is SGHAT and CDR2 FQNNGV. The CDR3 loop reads CASSHSTDTQYF.

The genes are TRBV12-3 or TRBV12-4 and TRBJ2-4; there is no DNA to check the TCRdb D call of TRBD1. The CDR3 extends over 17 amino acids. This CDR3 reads CASSLSAPIAGKNIQYF.

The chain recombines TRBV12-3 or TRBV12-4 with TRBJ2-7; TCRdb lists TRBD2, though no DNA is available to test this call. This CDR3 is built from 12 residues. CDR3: CASSLEGVEQYF.

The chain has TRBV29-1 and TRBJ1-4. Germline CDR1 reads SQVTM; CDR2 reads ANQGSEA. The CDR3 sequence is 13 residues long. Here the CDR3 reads CSVLAVNNEKLFF.

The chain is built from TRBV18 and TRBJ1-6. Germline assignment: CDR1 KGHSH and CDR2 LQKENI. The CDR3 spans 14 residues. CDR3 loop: CASSPMAENSPLHF.

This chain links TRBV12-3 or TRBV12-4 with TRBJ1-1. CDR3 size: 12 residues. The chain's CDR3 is CASTNLHTEAFF.

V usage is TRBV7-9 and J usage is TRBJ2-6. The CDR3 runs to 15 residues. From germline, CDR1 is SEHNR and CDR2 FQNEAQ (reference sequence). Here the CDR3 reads CASSFGGYGANVLTF.

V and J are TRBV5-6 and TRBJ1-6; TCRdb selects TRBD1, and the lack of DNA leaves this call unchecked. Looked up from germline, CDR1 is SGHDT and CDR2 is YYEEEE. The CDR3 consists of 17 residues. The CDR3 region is CASSSGQAGSYNSPLHF.

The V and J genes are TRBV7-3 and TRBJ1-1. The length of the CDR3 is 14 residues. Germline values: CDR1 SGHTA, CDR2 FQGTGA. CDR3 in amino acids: CASSAEDGNTEAFF.

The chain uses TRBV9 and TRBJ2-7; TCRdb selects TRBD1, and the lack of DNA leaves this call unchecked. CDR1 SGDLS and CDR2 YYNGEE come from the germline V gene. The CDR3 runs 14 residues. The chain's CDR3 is CASSVGTKGYEQYF.

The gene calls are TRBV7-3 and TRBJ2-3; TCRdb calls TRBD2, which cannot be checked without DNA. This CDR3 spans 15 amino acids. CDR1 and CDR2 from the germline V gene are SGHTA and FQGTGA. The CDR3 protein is CASSLIATATDTQYF.

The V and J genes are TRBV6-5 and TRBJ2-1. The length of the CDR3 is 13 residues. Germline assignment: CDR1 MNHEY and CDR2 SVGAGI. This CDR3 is CASSYSIYNEQFF.